What follows describes a single T cell receptor beta chain. Its antigen is unidentified. TCRdb re-called the reads with MiXCR, one entry per CDR3 protein. The sample carries 450,000 to 600,000 distinct CDR3 sequences, roughly 43% recorded once. J was trimmed by 8 bases and V by 2 bases; bases with no gene match: 6. Germline V CDR1 and CDR2: SGHVT, SQSDAQ. This CDR3 has 15 amino acids. This sample is drawn from a study of T cell repertoires in cytomegalovirus infection. About the study: Used in the study were CMV epitopes, some recently identified and HLA-C-restricted, others well-studied and HLA-B-restricted. Public TCR beta signatures were indicative of both CMV infection and a matching HLA type. Study-wide results and limits: There were HLA-C-restricted CMV-specific TCR beta clonotypes dominating the ex vivo response. CMV carriers having the relevant HLA were flagged by cumulative public TCR beta family frequency.

This TCR was sampled from a human donor in good health (CMV status not recorded). Some clones in this sample may be carry-over from other donors' samples. Sequencing used cultured PBMCs, obtained from culture after CMV antigen stimulation. J is TRBJ2-1 and V is TRBV7-4, with 10 nucleotides matching TRBD2. The CDR3 coding sequence is TGTGCCAGCAGCTTACAAGTGCTAGCGGGGGATGAGCAGTTCTTC. This gives the protein CASSLQVLAGDEQFF. Filled out from reference TRBV7-4 and TRBJ2-1, the complete variable domain reads GAGVSQSPRYKVAKRGRDVALRCDSISGHVTLYWYRQTLGQGSEVLTYSQSDAQRDKSGRPSGRFSAERPERSVSTLKIQRTEQGDSAVYLCASSLQVLAGDEQFFGPGTRLTVL.